This TCR beta chain derives from a study of T cell responses to AZD1222 COVID-19 vaccine. CDR1 MNHEY and CDR2 SMNVEV come from the germline V gene (reference sequence). The CDR3 runs 16 residues. V lost 8 bases to trimming and J lost 1 base; unmatched junction nucleotides: 14. Sequencing was performed with immunoSEQ multiplex PCR; in TCRdb, only in-frame clones are kept and a portion is missing. In the table there are approximately 200,000 clones, roughly 90% of which are singletons. Sample: peripheral blood, taken 28 days after the second AZD1222 dose. This chain connects TRBV27 to TRBJ2-7; 7 bases fit TRBD1. The receptor comes from an adult who received the AZD1222 COVID-19 vaccine. The CDR3 coding sequence is TGTGCCAGCCGTACGCCCGGACAGGCCTCGTCCTACGAGCAGTACTTC. It is translated as CASRTPGQASSYEQYF.